These T cell receptor beta chains were read from a single sample in a study of T cell responses to AZD1222 COVID-19 vaccine. Profiled with immunoSEQ multiplex PCR; TCRdb holds only in-frame clones, not every one. The sample shows 90,000 to 130,000 clones, about 80% of them seen only once. Material: peripheral blood, obtained on day 0 of AZD1222 vaccination. The receptors were gathered from an adult in good health. The CDR3 runs from the conserved cysteine through the conserved F or W. A D gene is named only where the DNA matches it firmly. Clone size is stated in some rows and not others, as once, few, many or a class when expanded.

D gene	V gene	J gene	clone size	CDR3 DNA	CDR3 protein
.	TRBV5-5	TRBJ1-2	.	TGTGCCAGCAGCCCCGACAGGAATGGCTACACCTTC	CASSPDRNGYTF
.	TRBV7-2	TRBJ2-3	.	TGTGCCAGCAGCCGACGTAGAGATACGCAGTATTTT	CASSRRRDTQYF
.	TRBV19	TRBJ1-1	.	TGTGCCAGTAGTATAGGGCTCTCTATGAACACTGAAGCTTTCTTT	CASSIGLSMNTEAFF
.	TRBV7-2	TRBJ1-6	.	TGTGCCAGCAGCTTAGCGCTAGGGTATTCACCCCTCCACTTT	CASSLALGYSPLHF
.	TRBV5-1	TRBJ2-5	.	TGCGCCAGCAGCTTGGGCGGGACATATCAAGAGACCCAGTACTTC	CASSLGGTYQETQYF
.	TRBV7-2	TRBJ1-4	few	TGTGCCAGCAGCTATGGGGGGGCTTCTAATGAAAAACTGTTTTTT	CASSYGGASNEKLFF
.	TRBV5-5	TRBJ1-5	few	TGTGCCAGCAGCTTAAGACTCACCAATCAGCCCCAGCATTTT	CASSLRLTNQPQHF
TRBD1	TRBV6-2/TRBV6-3	TRBJ2-7	once	TGTGCCAGCAGCCTTACCGGGACAGGGGGGTCCTACGAGCAGTACTTC	CASSLTGTGGSYEQYF
.	TRBV5-1	TRBJ2-2	few	TGCGCCAGCAGCTTCGCCAGGGGTGGTGTAGACACCGGGGAGCTGTTTTTT	CASSFARGGVDTGELFF
TRBD1	TRBV6-5	TRBJ2-1	.	TGTGCCAGCAGTTTCGGGACAGGGGCAGTCGGTGAGCAGTTCTTC	CASSFGTGAVGEQFF
.	TRBV11-1	TRBJ2-5	.	TGTGCCAGCAGCTTAGCTACAGTCCAAGAGACCCAGTACTTC	CASSLATVQETQYF
TRBD1	TRBV2	TRBJ2-3	.	TGTGCCAGCAGTGCCCAGGGGGCAGATACGCAGTATTTT	CASSAQGADTQYF
TRBD1	TRBV3-1/TRBV3-2	TRBJ1-4	.	TGTGCCAGCAGCCGGGTCCGGGACAGGTCGAATGAAAAACTGTTTTTT	CASSRVRDRSNEKLFF
.	TRBV7-2	TRBJ2-2	.	TGTGCCAGCAGCCTGGGACACCTCAACACCGGGGAGCTGTTTTTT	CASSLGHLNTGELFF
.	TRBV28	TRBJ1-2	.	TGTGCCAGCAGCCAGGGGCGGATGTATGGCTACACCTTC	CASSQGRMYGYTF
.	TRBV5-8	TRBJ2-5	.	TGTGCCAGCAGCAATACCCTCCAAAGACAAGAGACCCAGTACTTC	CASSNTLQRQETQYF
.	TRBV16	TRBJ1-4	.	TGTGCCAGCAGCCTCTTCGGTGGGGCAACTAATGAAAAACTGTTTTTT	CASSLFGGATNEKLFF
.	TRBV28	TRBJ2-3	few	TGTGCCAGCAGATTACTAGCTGGACTCACAGATACGCAGTATTTT	CASRLLAGLTDTQYF
.	TRBV2	TRBJ1-5	.	TGTGCCAGCCGGAGGGTGAATCAGCCCCAGCATTTT	CASRRVNQPQHF
.	TRBV2	TRBJ2-2	.	TGTGCCAGCACGGTCAGGGGCGGCACCGGGGAGCTGTTTTTT	CASTVRGGTGELFF
.	TRBV5-1	TRBJ2-3	.	TGCGCCAGCAGCTTGTGGGGGGCCACAGATACGCAGTATTTT	CASSLWGATDTQYF
.	TRBV6-1	TRBJ1-6	.	TGTGCCAGCAGTGACACCCAGAATAATTCACCCCTCCACTTT	CASSDTQNNSPLHF
.	TRBV2	TRBJ1-2	.	TGTGCCAGCAGTGAAGGGCCCACCCATGGCTACACCTTC	CASSEGPTHGYTF
.	TRBV6-6	TRBJ1-5	.	TGTGCCAGCACACAGCAGGGGTCCAATCAGCCCCAGCATTTT	CASTQQGSNQPQHF
.	TRBV12-3/TRBV12-4	TRBJ1-1	few	TGTGCCAGCAGAGGGTCCATGAACACTGAAGCTTTCTTT	CASRGSMNTEAFF
.	TRBV28	TRBJ1-5	.	TGTGCCAGCAGTTTATGGGCGGGTGTCCTTAGCAATCAGCCCCAGCATTTT	CASSLWAGVLSNQPQHF